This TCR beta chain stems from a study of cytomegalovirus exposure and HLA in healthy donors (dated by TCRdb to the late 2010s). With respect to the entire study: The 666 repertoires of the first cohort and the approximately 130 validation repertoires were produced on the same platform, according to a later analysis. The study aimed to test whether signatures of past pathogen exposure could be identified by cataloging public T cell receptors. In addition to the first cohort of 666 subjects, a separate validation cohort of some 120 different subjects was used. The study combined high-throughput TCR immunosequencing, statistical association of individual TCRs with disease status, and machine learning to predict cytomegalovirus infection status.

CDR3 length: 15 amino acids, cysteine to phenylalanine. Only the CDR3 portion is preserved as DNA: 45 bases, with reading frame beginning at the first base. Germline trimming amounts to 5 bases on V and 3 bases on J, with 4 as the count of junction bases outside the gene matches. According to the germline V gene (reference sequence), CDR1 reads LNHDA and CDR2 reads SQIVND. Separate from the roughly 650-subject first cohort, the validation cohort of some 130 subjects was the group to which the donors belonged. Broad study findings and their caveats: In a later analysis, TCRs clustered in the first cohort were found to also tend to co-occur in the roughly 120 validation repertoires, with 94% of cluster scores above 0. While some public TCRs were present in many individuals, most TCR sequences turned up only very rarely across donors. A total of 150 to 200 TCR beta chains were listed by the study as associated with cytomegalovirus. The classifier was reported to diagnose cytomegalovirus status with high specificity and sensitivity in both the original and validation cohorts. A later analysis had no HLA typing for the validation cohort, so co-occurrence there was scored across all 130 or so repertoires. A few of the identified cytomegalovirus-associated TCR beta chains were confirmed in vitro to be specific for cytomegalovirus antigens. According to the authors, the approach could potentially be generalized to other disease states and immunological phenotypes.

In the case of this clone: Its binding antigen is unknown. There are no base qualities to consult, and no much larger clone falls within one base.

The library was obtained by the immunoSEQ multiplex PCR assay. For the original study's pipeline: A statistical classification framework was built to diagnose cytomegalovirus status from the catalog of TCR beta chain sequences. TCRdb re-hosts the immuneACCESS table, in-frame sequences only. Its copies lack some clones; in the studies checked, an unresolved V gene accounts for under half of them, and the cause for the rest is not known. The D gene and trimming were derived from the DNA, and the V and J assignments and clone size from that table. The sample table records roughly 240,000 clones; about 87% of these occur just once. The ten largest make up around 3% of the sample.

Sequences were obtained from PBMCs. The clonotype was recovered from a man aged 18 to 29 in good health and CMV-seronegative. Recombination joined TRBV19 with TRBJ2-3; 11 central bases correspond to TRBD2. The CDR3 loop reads CASSGASGGTDTQYF. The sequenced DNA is TGTGCCAGTAGTGGGGCTAGCGGGGGGACAGATACGCAGTATTTT.